This TCR beta chain originates from a study of blood T cell repertoires in COVID-19. CDR1 and CDR2 (germline): MNHEY, SMNVEV (reference sequence). The V end lost 2 bases, the J end lost 7 bases, and 24 bases lay between the germline ends. The CDR3 extends over 17 amino acids. This clone was counted once. In the source study's methods: Reference gene primer amplification gave nucleated cell count estimates. Libraries were prepared by immunoSEQ multiplex PCR; TCRdb keeps only in-frame clonotypes and omits some of them. Clone size and V and J calls were adopted from that table, with D and trimming inferred from the DNA. The table lists about 670,000 clones, 75% to 90% of them singletons, with about 0.24% in the top ten.

This chain joins TRBV27 and TRBJ2-7, with D possibly being TRBD2 (6 bases). The sequenced sample was peripheral blood. This clonotype was sampled from a woman in her late teens or twenties with acute or convalescent COVID-19. In DNA, the CDR3 is TGTGCCAGCAGTTTAGTCGGGGGAACGGCAGGCTTTTGGGAGCAGTACTTC. Protein: CASSLVGGTAGFWEQYF.